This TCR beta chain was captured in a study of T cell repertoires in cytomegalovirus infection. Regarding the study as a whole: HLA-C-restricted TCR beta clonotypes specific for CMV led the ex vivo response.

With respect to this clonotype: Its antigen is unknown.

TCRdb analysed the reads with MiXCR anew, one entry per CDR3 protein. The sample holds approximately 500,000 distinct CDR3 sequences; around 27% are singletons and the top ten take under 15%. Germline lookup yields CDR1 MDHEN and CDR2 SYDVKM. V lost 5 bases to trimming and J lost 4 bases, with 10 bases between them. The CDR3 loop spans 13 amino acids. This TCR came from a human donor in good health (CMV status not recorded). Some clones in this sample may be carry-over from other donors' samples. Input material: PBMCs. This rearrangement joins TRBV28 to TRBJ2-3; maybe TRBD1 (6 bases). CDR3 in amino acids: CASSPGQSDTQYF. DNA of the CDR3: TGTGCCAGCAGTCCCGGACAGTCAGATACGCAGTATTTT. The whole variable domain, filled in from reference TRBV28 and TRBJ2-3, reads DVKVTQSSRYLVKRTGEKVFLECVQDMDHENMFWYRQDPGLGLRLIYFSYDVKMKEKGDIPEGYSVSREKKERFSLILESASTNQTSMYLCASSPGQSDTQYFGPGTRLTVL.